Listed below are T cell receptor beta chains from one sample, sequenced in a study of T cell clonotyping in hematopoietic cell transplantation. Assay used: immunoSEQ multiplex PCR; TCRdb lists only in-frame clones, some missing. Of some 50,000 clones listed, around 80% are singletons. Sequencing used peripheral blood mononuclear cells, obtained before stem cell transplant. The receptor source for this set is a man between 60 and 75 years old with myelodysplastic syndrome. Some clones in this sample may be carry-over from other donors' samples. CDR3s include the opening cysteine and the closing phenylalanine or tryptophan. The D gene is left open where the match is weak. The size entry is marked missing in some rows and otherwise reads once, few, many or a size class.

V	length	D	size	J	CDR3	DNA
TRBV2	13	-	few	TRBJ1-6	CASSDNYNSPLHF	TGTGCCAGCAGTGATAACTATAATTCACCCCTCCACTTT
TRBV28	12	-	-	TRBJ2-5	CASTKGSETQYF	TGTGCCAGCACTAAGGGATCAGAGACCCAGTACTTC
TRBV28	16	TRBD1	once	TRBJ1-1	CASSTTGTGGNTEAFF	TGTGCCAGCAGTACAACCGGGACAGGGGGTAACACTGAAGCTTTCTTT
TRBV19	15	-	-	TRBJ1-5	CASRDDPRSNQPQHF	TGTGCCAGTAGGGACGACCCACGGAGCAATCAGCCCCAGCATTTT
TRBV11-2	16	-	few	TRBJ1-6	CASSLEGPGGRSPLHF	TGTGCCAGCAGCTTAGAAGGCCCGGGGGGCCGGTCACCCCTCCACTTT
TRBV9	12	-	-	TRBJ2-3	CASSINGDTQYF	TGTGCCAGCAGCATTAACGGTGATACGCAGTATTTT
TRBV28	13	-	-	TRBJ2-1	CASSSYRATEQFF	TGTGCCAGCAGTTCCTACAGGGCAACTGAGCAGTTCTTC
TRBV4-1	14	-	-	TRBJ1-2	CASSQDRVPEGYTF	TGCGCCAGCAGCCAAGACCGGGTTCCCGAGGGCTACACCTTC
TRBV18	15	TRBD1	-	TRBJ2-7	CASSRRDRGAYEQYF	TGTGCCAGCTCACGGAGGGACAGGGGTGCCTACGAGCAGTACTTC
TRBV30	16	-	-	TRBJ1-4	CAWGGVPLRGNEKLFF	TGTGCCTGGGGGGGAGTCCCTTTGAGGGGTAATGAAAAACTGTTTTTT
TRBV7-2	17	-	-	TRBJ2-1	CASSLALGRTRGNEQFF	TGTGCCAGCAGCTTAGCGCTAGGCAGGACCCGAGGGAATGAACAGTTCTTC
TRBV6-1	16	-	-	TRBJ2-2	CASSERQDRNTGELFF	TGTGCCAGCAGTGAGAGGCAGGACCGTAACACCGGGGAGCTGTTTTTT
TRBV7-3	15	-	-	TRBJ2-1	CASSPGPSSYNEQFF	TGTGCCAGCAGCCCGGGGCCGAGCTCCTACAATGAGCAGTTCTTC
TRBV10-3	15	TRBD1	-	TRBJ1-6	CAISENGQGNSPLHF	TGTGCCATCAGTGAAAACGGACAGGGGAATTCACCCCTCCACTTT
TRBV5-1	17	-	-	TRBJ2-3	CASSLGTTAPLSGTQYF	TGCGCCAGCAGCTTGGGTACAACAGCTCCACTATCGGGGACGCAGTATTTT
TRBV19	12	TRBD1	few	TRBJ2-7	CASRDRLYEQYF	TGTGCCAGCCGGGACAGGCTCTACGAGCAGTACTTC